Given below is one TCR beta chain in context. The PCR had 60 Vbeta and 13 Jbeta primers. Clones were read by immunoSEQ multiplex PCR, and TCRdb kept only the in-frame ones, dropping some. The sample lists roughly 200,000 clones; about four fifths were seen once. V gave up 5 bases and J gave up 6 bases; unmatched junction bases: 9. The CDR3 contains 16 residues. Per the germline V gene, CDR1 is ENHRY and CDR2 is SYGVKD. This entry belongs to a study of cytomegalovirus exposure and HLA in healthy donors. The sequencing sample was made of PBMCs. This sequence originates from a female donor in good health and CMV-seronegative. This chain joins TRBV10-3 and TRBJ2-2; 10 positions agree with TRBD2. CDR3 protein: CAISWLAGEGAGELFF. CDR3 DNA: TGTGCCATCAGTTGGCTAGCGGGAGAGGGGGCCGGGGAGCTGTTTTTT.